This TCR beta chain was identified in a study of response to subunit inactivated influenza vaccine. From the RT-PCR reads, TCRdb called clonotypes with MiXCR, one entry per CDR3 protein. The table shows about 620,000 distinct CDR3 sequences, with 12% occurring only once. This CDR3 spans 15 amino acids. Germline-derived CDR1 and CDR2 are LGHNA and YSLEER. V lost 0 bases to trimming and J lost 5 bases; unmatched junction nucleotides: 5. This specimen was PBMCs from blood, taken on the day of vaccination. The chain links TRBV4-3 to TRBJ2-7, with 9 bases matching TRBD1. The receptor was derived from a man between 50 and 59 years old who received an inactivated influenza vaccine. The CDR3 region has the DNA TGCGCCAGCAGCCAAGATCAGGACAGGGGAGACGAGCAGTACTTC. Translating gives CASSQDQDRGDEQYF.